This T cell receptor (beta chain) was sequenced during a study of shared T cell receptors in the human thymus. The assay was immunoSEQ multiplex PCR, and TCRdb's table has in-frame clones only and misses some. This table has hundreds of thousands of clones, about 89% appearing once. V lost 2 bases and J lost 6, with 17 bases in between. CDR1 and CDR2 from the germline V gene are MNHNY and SVGAGI (reference sequence). The CDR3 is 16 residues long. This sample was shared with a second study, whose subject was human thymus T cells. According to that study: Resections from corrective heart surgery supplied the thymus tissue. Seemingly biased V and J gene usage marked thymic and blood repertoires. In unrelated individuals, thymic repertoires overlapped highly, according to related research.

Sequenced input: thymocytes. The receptor comes from a boy younger than two with a congenital heart defect. The chain links TRBV6-6 to TRBJ2-4, with D possibly being TRBD2 (6 bases). DNA of the CDR3: TGTGCCAGCAGTTACGAAGGAGGGGTGGTAGGAAACATTCAGTACTTC. Translation: CASSYEGGVVGNIQYF.